The following is a TCR beta chain sequence with its context. Antigen: not known. This specimen belongs to a study of spatial heterogeneity in lung cancer. Looking at the study overall: A unique TCR and UMI combination showed up more than ten times in raw reads, on average.

The germline V and J ends were trimmed by 3 bases and 2 bases, with 10 bases remaining between them. From germline, CDR1 is DFQATT and CDR2 SNEGSKA (reference sequence). The CDR3 extends over 13 amino acids. All TCR cDNA molecules were individually tagged with a unique molecular identifier. MiXCR, applied by TCRdb to the 5' RACE reads, yields one record per CDR3 protein. This table holds around 89,000 distinct CDR3 sequences, less than 15% found once. Overall study results and limits: In blood, ubiquitous expanded tumor TCRs appeared more at resection than follow-up.

Time point specified: sample taken at primary tumor resection. Researchers sequenced whole RNA taken from tumor, nontumor lung or frozen PBMC without sorting. The cohort: 70 to 85 early-stage, untreated non-small cell lung cancer patients. The TCR originated in a male donor with early-stage non-small cell lung cancer. V gene TRBV20-1 combines with J gene TRBJ1-2; D unresolved. This specimen consisted of PBMCs, obtained at surgery. The CDR3 sequence: CSASLASNYGYTF. The CDR3 bases are TGCAGTGCTAGCTTAGCCAGCAACTATGGCTACACCTTC.